The clone carrying this TCR beta chain was seen a handful of times. The target antigen is unknown. Germline is not matched at one junction end, which may reflect a read error. Every molecule of TCR cDNA had its own unique molecular identifier. MiXCR, run by TCRdb on the 5' RACE reads, gives a single entry per CDR3 protein. There are roughly 46,000 distinct CDR3 sequences in the sample; approximately 10% occur only once, and approximately 38% lies in the top ten. This sample was included in a study of spatial heterogeneity in lung cancer. The overall study: Beta-chain sequences were consistently detected more often than alpha-chain sequences. Findings and limits, study-wide: Blood carried ubiquitous expanded tumor TCRs more at resection than follow-up.

This CDR3 contains 16 residues. Germline CDR1 reads SEHNR; CDR2 reads FQNEAQ (reference sequence). Indicated time point: sample taken at primary tumor resection. Whole RNA obtained from tumor, nontumor lung or frozen PBMC underwent sequencing without sorting. Untreated early-stage non-small cell lung cancer patients, approximately 79 in total, were the donors. The chain joins TRBV7-9 to TRBJ1-5; no definite D call. The source of this sequence is a female donor with early-stage non-small cell lung cancer. Sequenced material: PBMCs, taken at surgery. The CDR3 DNA is TGTGCCAGTCCTCTTAACTGGGTCCTAAGCAATCGGCCCCAGCATTTT. Its protein is CASPLNWVLSNRPQHF.